A selection of T cell receptor beta chains follows, all from one sample in a study of blood T cell repertoires in COVID-19. This table comes from immunoSEQ multiplex PCR, and its TCRdb copy is limited to in-frame clones, with some not included. Of some 140,000 clones listed, about 85% are singletons. The sample comprised peripheral blood. These receptors all come from a human donor in a cohort sampled during active COVID-19. Each CDR3 is given with its conserved first and last residue. Fields, in order: J gene, V gene, clone size, D gene, CDR3 protein, CDR3 DNA. The D gene is left open where the match is weak. Clone size appears in some rows only: once, few, many, or a class for an expanded clone.

TRBJ2-5	TRBV4-1	-	-	CASSQEATRRGQETQYF	TGCGCCAGCAGCCAAGAGGCAACTAGACGGGGTCAAGAGACCCAGTACTTC
TRBJ2-3	TRBV27	medium-sized	TRBD1	CASSPGQAVTDTQYF	TGTGCCAGCAGTCCCGGACAGGCTGTCACAGATACGCAGTATTTT
TRBJ1-2	TRBV4-3	-	-	CASSQERGDTGYTF	TGCGCCAGCAGCCAAGAACGGGGTGATACTGGCTACACCTTC
TRBJ2-3	TRBV9	once	-	CASTRVGGLSTDTQYF	TGTGCCAGCACCCGCGTGGGCGGGTTGAGCACAGATACGCAGTATTTT
TRBJ2-1	TRBV9	-	-	CASSPGVGGEQFF	TGTGCCAGCAGCCCCGGGGTGGGGGGTGAGCAGTTCTTC
TRBJ2-1	TRBV14	-	-	CASSPGGGRPYNEQFF	TGTGCCAGCAGCCCAGGAGGAGGGCGGCCTTACAATGAGCAGTTCTTC
TRBJ1-2	TRBV30	-	TRBD1	CAWSQGGTGYGYTF	TGTGCCTGGAGTCAAGGGGGCACAGGGTATGGCTACACCTTC
TRBJ1-2	TRBV27	-	TRBD1	CASSSSATGGPYF	TGTGCCAGCAGTTCGTCAGCTACAGGGGGCCCCTACTTC
TRBJ2-1	TRBV9	-	-	CASSVELRVSYNEQFF	TGTGCCAGCAGCGTAGAATTGCGGGTCTCCTACAATGAGCAGTTCTTC
TRBJ1-1	TRBV2	-	-	CASSDRILTEAFF	TGTGCCAGCAGTGACAGGATACTCACTGAAGCTTTCTTT
TRBJ1-5	TRBV7-2	-	TRBD1	CASSRTSGGGNQPQHF	TGTGCCAGCAGTAGGACTTCAGGGGGTGGAAATCAGCCCCAGCATTTT
TRBJ1-2	TRBV19	once	-	CATLRGRSYGYTF	TGTGCCACCCTAAGGGGTCGTAGCTATGGCTACACCTTC
TRBJ1-5	TRBV7-2	-	-	CASSLGVGGNQPQHF	TGTGCCAGCAGCTTAGGGGTTGGAGGCAATCAGCCCCAGCATTTT
TRBJ2-7	TRBV30	-	TRBD1	CAWRQGVTSEQYF	TGTGCCTGGCGACAGGGGGTCACATCCGAGCAGTACTTC
TRBJ1-1	TRBV7-2	few	TRBD1	CASSQGQGTPGTEAFF	TGTGCCAGCAGCCAGGGACAGGGTACGCCTGGCACTGAAGCTTTCTTT
TRBJ1-1	TRBV12-3/TRBV12-4	-	-	CASSFGRNTEAFF	TGTGCCAGCAGTTTTGGGCGGAACACTGAAGCTTTCTTT
TRBJ2-1	TRBV7-2	-	TRBD2	CASSPRTSGGGYNEQFF	TGTGCCAGCAGCCCCAGAACTAGCGGGGGGGGCTACAATGAGCAGTTCTTC
TRBJ2-2	TRBV2	-	TRBD2	CASNQQTSAGELFF	TGTGCCAGCAACCAACAGACTAGCGCCGGGGAGCTGTTTTTT
TRBJ2-2	TRBV6-6	-	TRBD2	CASGLAGATGELFF	TGTGCCAGCGGACTAGCGGGGGCCACCGGGGAGCTGTTTTTT
TRBJ2-7	TRBV10-3	-	-	CAIGDRGGPYEQYF	TGTGCCATCGGGGATCGCGGGGGCCCCTACGAGCAGTACTTC
TRBJ2-5	TRBV19	-	TRBD2	CASSGSGLAPETQYF	TGTGCCAGTAGTGGGTCGGGACTAGCGCCGGAGACCCAGTACTTC
TRBJ2-1	TRBV9	once	TRBD1	CASSIYRGHDEQFF	TGTGCCAGCAGCATATACAGGGGGCATGATGAGCAGTTCTTC
TRBJ2-1	TRBV5-1	-	TRBD2	CASSLLTSGRNEQFF	TGCGCCAGCAGCTTGTTGACTAGCGGGAGGAATGAGCAGTTCTTC
TRBJ1-5	TRBV6-6	-	-	CASSYSLSGGFQPQHF	TGTGCCAGCAGTTACTCGTTAAGTGGCGGGTTTCAGCCCCAGCATTTT
TRBJ1-1	TRBV30	-	-	CAWTVNTEAFF	TGTGCCTGGACCGTAAACACTGAAGCTTTCTTT
TRBJ1-5	TRBV5-1	few	-	CASSKDGTHQPQHF	TGCGCCAGTTCTAAGGACGGGACTCATCAGCCCCAGCATTTT
TRBJ2-5	TRBV7-2	-	TRBD1	CASSPDRGSRETQYF	TGTGCCAGCAGCCCCGACAGGGGATCGAGGGAGACCCAGTACTTC
TRBJ2-7	TRBV7-2	-	TRBD1	CASSLFGTGAYEQYF	TGTGCCAGCAGCTTATTCGGGACAGGGGCCTACGAGCAGTACTTC
TRBJ2-1	TRBV13	-	-	CASSPVVNNEQFF	TGTGCCAGCAGCCCGGTAGTCAACAATGAGCAGTTCTTC
TRBJ2-7	TRBV6-5	-	TRBD2	CASSLGLAGGDEQYF	TGTGCCAGCAGTCTGGGACTAGCGGGGGGGGACGAGCAGTACTTC
TRBJ1-2	TRBV5-4	-	TRBD1	CASSQGAGQGSHGYTF	TGTGCCAGCAGCCAAGGGGCGGGACAGGGCTCACATGGCTACACCTTC
TRBJ2-5	TRBV10-1	once	TRBD2	CASSDAGREDKETQYF	TGCGCCAGCAGTGATGCGGGCCGGGAGGACAAAGAGACCCAGTACTTC
TRBJ2-5	TRBV9	-	TRBD2	CASSVGGLLSGRETQYF	TGTGCCAGCAGCGTAGGAGGGTTGTTGAGCGGGAGGGAGACCCAGTACTTC
TRBJ2-1	TRBV2	-	-	CATKRLASGGEQFF	TGTGCCACCAAAAGGCTAGCGAGCGGTGGTGAGCAGTTCTTC
TRBJ2-1	TRBV29-1	-	-	CSVLHAYEQFF	TGCAGCGTTTTACACGCCTATGAGCAGTTCTTC
TRBJ1-2	TRBV5-4	-	-	CASSSRSTGRLSYGYTF	TGTGCCAGCAGCTCAAGGTCAACAGGTCGCCTTTCCTATGGCTACACCTTC
TRBJ2-1	TRBV12-3/TRBV12-4	-	-	CASSLFEAAEQFF	TGTGCCAGCAGTTTGTTCGAGGCGGCAGAGCAGTTCTTC
TRBJ2-1	TRBV21-1	-	-	CASSTGDEQFF	TGTGCCAGCAGCACCGGGGATGAGCAGTTCTTC
TRBJ2-7	TRBV12-3/TRBV12-4	-	TRBD1	CASSQGAAYEQYF	TGTGCCAGCAGTCAGGGGGCCGCCTACGAGCAGTACTTC
TRBJ1-1	TRBV30	-	-	CAWRPSVLFAEAFF	TGTGCCTGGAGACCTTCGGTCCTTTTTGCTGAAGCTTTCTTT
TRBJ1-2	TRBV11-3	-	-	CASSGKVNYGYTF	TGTGCCAGCAGCGGCAAAGTTAACTATGGCTACACCTTC
TRBJ2-3	TRBV19	-	-	CASRGPGDTQYF	TGTGCCAGTAGGGGGCCCGGGGATACGCAGTATTTT
TRBJ2-7	TRBV3-1/TRBV3-2	-	TRBD2	CASSIRTSGTYEQYF	TGTGCCAGCAGCATTCGGACTAGCGGTACCTACGAGCAGTACTTC
TRBJ2-3	TRBV5-4	-	TRBD1	CASSLAGQGVDTQYF	TGTGCCAGCAGCTTGGCGGGACAGGGAGTCGATACGCAGTATTTT
TRBJ2-3	TRBV6-2/TRBV6-3	-	TRBD2	CASSPAGGPPDTQYF	TGTGCCAGCAGCCCAGCGGGGGGGCCTCCAGATACGCAGTATTTT
TRBJ2-5	TRBV19	-	TRBD1	CASTPGGAETQYF	TGTGCCAGTACCCCAGGGGGCGCCGAGACCCAGTACTTC
TRBJ1-6	TRBV7-3	once	-	CASSLDPGNSPLHF	TGTGCCAGCAGCTTAGATCCGGGTAATTCACCCCTCCACTTT
TRBJ1-1	TRBV5-1	-	TRBD1	CASSTLPGQTNTEAFF	TGCGCCAGCAGCACCCTTCCGGGACAGACAAACACTGAAGCTTTCTTT
TRBJ2-2	TRBV10-3	-	TRBD2	CAISPHGLAGLNTGELFF	TGTGCCATCAGTCCCCACGGACTAGCGGGACTTAACACCGGGGAGCTGTTTTTT
TRBJ2-1	TRBV6-6	-	TRBD2	CASKGLAGAEYNEQFF	TGTGCCAGCAAGGGACTAGCGGGGGCGGAATACAATGAGCAGTTCTTC
TRBJ2-1	TRBV2	-	-	CASSRHKQFF	TGTGCCAGCAGCCGACATAAGCAGTTCTTC
TRBJ1-3	TRBV19	-	-	CASTRDISGNTIYF	TGTGCCAGTACCCGAGACATATCTGGAAACACCATATATTTT
TRBJ1-1	TRBV5-1	-	-	CASSLEKIENTEAFF	TGCGCCAGCAGCTTGGAGAAGATAGAGAACACTGAAGCTTTCTTT
TRBJ1-5	TRBV19	-	-	CASNRQATDQPQHF	TGTGCCAGTAACAGACAGGCTACTGATCAGCCCCAGCATTTT
TRBJ1-5	TRBV19	-	TRBD1	CASSRRTGVDQPQHF	TGTGCCAGTAGTAGACGGACAGGGGTTGATCAGCCCCAGCATTTT
TRBJ1-1	TRBV5-4	-	TRBD1	CASTIGGQGDTEAFF	TGTGCCAGCACCATAGGGGGCCAAGGGGACACTGAAGCTTTCTTT
TRBJ2-2	TRBV7-2	-	-	CASSSTTANTGELFF	TGTGCCAGCAGCTCAACGACAGCGAACACCGGGGAGCTGTTTTTT
TRBJ2-2	TRBV14	-	TRBD2	CASSSWEAGNGGELFF	TGTGCCAGCAGCTCCTGGGAAGCGGGGAACGGCGGGGAGCTGTTTTTT
TRBJ2-3	TRBV7-2	-	TRBD2	CASSRWTSSTDTQYF	TGTGCCAGCAGCCGGTGGACTAGCAGCACAGATACGCAGTATTTT
TRBJ1-6	TRBV27	few	TRBD1	CASSPYGTGFLPLHF	TGTGCCAGCAGTCCGTACGGGACAGGGTTCCTGCCCCTCCACTTT